The clone carrying this T cell receptor (beta chain) was seen just once. The CDR3 contains 16 residues. Study processing details: Amplified reference gene primers provided the basis for estimating nucleated cell counts. The table came from immunoSEQ multiplex PCR; TCRdb's copy has only in-frame clones and leaves some out. V and J calls and clone size follow that table, whereas D and trimming were derived from the DNA. The sample shows 150,000 to 200,000 clones, around 90% of them seen only once. The data derive from a study of blood T cell repertoires in COVID-19. Study-wide context: Acute and convalescent COVID-19 specimens originated in the United States, Italy and Spain. Sample material is recorded as cDNA or gDNA derived from T cells, B-cell-depleted T cells, or PBMCs.

Input material: peripheral blood. The V call is TRBV21-1, the J call TRBJ2-3; no DNA check was done on the table's D call, TRBD2. TRBV21-1 represents a pseudogene. The TCR originated in a woman aged 60 to 75 who had recovered from COVID-19. The CDR3 DNA follows: TGTGCCAGCAGCAAAGCCAGAGGCCAGAGCACAGATACGCAGTATTTT. It encodes CASSKARGQSTDTQYF.